This T cell receptor beta chain emerged from a study of cytomegalovirus exposure and HLA in healthy donors. Amplification used 60 Vbeta primers and 13 Jbeta primers. Sequenced by immunoSEQ multiplex PCR; TCRdb stores in-frame clones only, minus some. This sample has about 200,000 clones, with approximately 83% found just once. This clone has only one observation. CDR1 and CDR2 from the germline V gene are MGHRA and YSYEKL. This CDR3 region has 18 residues. Trimming removed 2 bases from V and 1 base from J; junction bases left unmatched: 8. The V call is TRBV4-1, the J call TRBJ2-1, with 10 bases aligning to TRBD2. The TCR sequence derives from a boy aged 2 to 10 in good health and CMV-seronegative. Sequenced: PBMCs. The DNA of the CDR3 is TGCGCCAGCAGCCAATTCAAAGGACTAGCGGTATCCTACAATGAGCAGTTCTTC. It is translated as CASSQFKGLAVSYNEQFF.